This T cell receptor beta chain was found in a study of blood T cells in healthy people across ages. In regard to this clonotype: Its antigen is as yet unknown.

This CDR3 is built from 17 residues. Per germline, CDR1 MNHNS and CDR2 SASEGT. Together with a sample-barcoded 5' primer, a J-beta primer mix was included in a second PCR lasting roughly 7 to 11 cycles. TCRdb ran MiXCR on the 5' RACE reads and lists one entry per CDR3 protein. The sample consists of hundreds of thousands of distinct CDR3 sequences, under 45% of them appearing once. Study-level points and caveats: Unknown CMV status may confound age-related changes in expanded clones.

The TCR comes from a man in his fifties or sixties in good health. Sequenced input: blood. This rearrangement joins TRBV6-1 to TRBJ2-7; D tentatively fits TRBD1 or TRBD2 (7 bases each). Near its end, the DNA agrees better with TRBJ2-4, so the J call may be wrong. The CDR3 loop reads CASSEERGGGAGDIQYF. For the CDR3, the DNA is TGTGCCAGCAGTGAAGAAAGAGGAGGGGGCGCGGGGGACATTCAGTACTTC.